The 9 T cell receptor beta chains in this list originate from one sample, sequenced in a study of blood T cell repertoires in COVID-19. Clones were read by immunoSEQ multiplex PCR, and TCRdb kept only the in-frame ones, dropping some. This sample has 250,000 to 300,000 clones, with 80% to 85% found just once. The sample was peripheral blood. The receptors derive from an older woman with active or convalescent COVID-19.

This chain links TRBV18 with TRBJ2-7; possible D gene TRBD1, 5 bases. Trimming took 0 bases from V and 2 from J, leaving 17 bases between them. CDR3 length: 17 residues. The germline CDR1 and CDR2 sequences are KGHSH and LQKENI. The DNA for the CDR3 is TGTGCCAGCTCACCACCGATTTCTAGGACGGACACCTACGAGCAGTACTTC. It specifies CASSPPISRTDTYEQYF.

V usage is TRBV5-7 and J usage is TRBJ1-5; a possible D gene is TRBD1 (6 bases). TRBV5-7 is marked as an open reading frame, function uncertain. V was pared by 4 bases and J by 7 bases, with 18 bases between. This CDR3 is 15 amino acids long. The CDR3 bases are TGTGCCAGCAGCGGAGGGGGGGAACCAGGACAGCCCCAGCATTTT. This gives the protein CASSGGGEPGQPQHF.

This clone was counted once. CDR3 protein: CASSFGAGANVLTF. The CDR3 nucleotides read TGTGCCAGCAGTTTCGGGGCTGGGGCCAACGTCCTGACTTTC. The chain carries TRBV2 and TRBJ2-6; D is perhaps TRBD2 (5 bases). The CDR3 has 14 residues. CDR1 SNHLY and CDR2 FYNNEI come from the germline V gene. The V end lost 5 bases, the J end lost 2 bases, and 7 bases lay between the germline ends.

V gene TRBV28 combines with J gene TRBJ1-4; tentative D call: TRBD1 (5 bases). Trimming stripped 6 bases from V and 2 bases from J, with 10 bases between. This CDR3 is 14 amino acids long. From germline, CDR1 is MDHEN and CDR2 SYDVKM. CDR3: CASRAGYTNEKLFF. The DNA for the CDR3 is TGTGCCAGCAGAGCAGGGTACACTAATGAAAAACTGTTTTTT.

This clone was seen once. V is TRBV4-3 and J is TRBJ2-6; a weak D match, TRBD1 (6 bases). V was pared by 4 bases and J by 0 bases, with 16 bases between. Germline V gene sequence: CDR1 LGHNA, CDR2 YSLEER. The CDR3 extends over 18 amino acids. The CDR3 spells CASSRQTGTDSGANVLTF. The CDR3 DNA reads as TGCGCCAGCAGCCGACAGACAGGAACCGACTCTGGGGCCAACGTCCTGACTTTC.

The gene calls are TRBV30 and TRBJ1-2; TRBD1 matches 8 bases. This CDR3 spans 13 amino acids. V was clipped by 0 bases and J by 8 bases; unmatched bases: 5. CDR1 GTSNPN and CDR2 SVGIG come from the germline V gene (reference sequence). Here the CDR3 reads CAWSVPGGLGYTF. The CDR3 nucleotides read TGTGCCTGGAGTGTCCCAGGGGGCTTAGGCTACACCTTC.

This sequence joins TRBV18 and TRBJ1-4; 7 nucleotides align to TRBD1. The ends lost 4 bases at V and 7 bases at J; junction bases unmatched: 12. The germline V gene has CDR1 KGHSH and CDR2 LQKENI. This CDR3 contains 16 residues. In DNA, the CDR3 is TGTGCCAGCTCACGTTCCTTGCAGGGGGGAGCTGAAAAACTGTTTTTT. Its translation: CASSRSLQGGAEKLFF.

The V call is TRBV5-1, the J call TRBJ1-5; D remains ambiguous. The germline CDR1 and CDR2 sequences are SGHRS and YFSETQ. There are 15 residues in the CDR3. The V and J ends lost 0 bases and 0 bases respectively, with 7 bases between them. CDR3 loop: CASSLAPYSNQPQHF. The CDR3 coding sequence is TGCGCCAGCAGCTTGGCCCCTTATAGCAATCAGCCCCAGCATTTT.

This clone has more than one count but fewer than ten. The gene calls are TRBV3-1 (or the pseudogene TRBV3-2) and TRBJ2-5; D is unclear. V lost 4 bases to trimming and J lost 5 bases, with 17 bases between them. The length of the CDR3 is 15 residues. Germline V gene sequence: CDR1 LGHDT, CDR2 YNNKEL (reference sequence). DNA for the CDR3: TGTGCCAGCAGCCTTTGGAGTCGGCCGAGGGAGACCCAGTACTTC. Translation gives CASSLWSRPRETQYF.